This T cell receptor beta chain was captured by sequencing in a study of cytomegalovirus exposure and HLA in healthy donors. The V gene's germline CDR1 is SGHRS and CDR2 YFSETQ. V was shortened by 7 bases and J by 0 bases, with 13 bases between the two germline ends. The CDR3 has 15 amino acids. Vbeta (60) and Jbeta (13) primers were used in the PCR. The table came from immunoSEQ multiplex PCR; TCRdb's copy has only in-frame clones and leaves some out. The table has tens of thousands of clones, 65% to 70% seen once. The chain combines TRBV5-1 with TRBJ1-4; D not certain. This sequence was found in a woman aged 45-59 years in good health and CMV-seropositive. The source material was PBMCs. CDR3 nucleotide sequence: TGCGCCAGCGGGAGAGGTCGAGCAACTAATGAAAAACTGTTTTTT. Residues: CASGRGRATNEKLFF.